This is a list of T cell receptor beta chains from one sample in a study of blood T cell repertoires in COVID-19. Data came from immunoSEQ multiplex PCR; TCRdb stores just in-frame clones and leaves some out. The table shows around 100,000 clones, with around 81% occurring only once. Specimen: peripheral blood. These TCRs come from a man aged 55 to 70 with acute or convalescent COVID-19. Each CDR3 is given without its conserved first and last residue. The order of the fields is V gene, J gene, D gene, CDR3 protein. A D gene is named only where the DNA matches it firmly.

v_gene: TRBV27; j_gene: TRBJ2-7; d_gene: NA; CDR3aa: ASSLLGRAYEQY
v_gene: TRBV6-6; j_gene: TRBJ2-1; d_gene: NA; CDR3aa: ASSYGGIRRREQF
v_gene: TRBV5-1; j_gene: TRBJ2-5; d_gene: TRBD1; CDR3aa: ASSQGVPQETQY
v_gene: TRBV6-5; j_gene: TRBJ2-7; d_gene: NA; CDR3aa: ASSPRVEGSEQY
v_gene: TRBV7-2; j_gene: TRBJ1-3; d_gene: NA; CDR3aa: ASSLYQGNTIY
v_gene: TRBV18; j_gene: TRBJ2-3; d_gene: TRBD1; CDR3aa: ASSQTGQPYSLIQGTDTQY
v_gene: TRBV5-5; j_gene: TRBJ1-5; d_gene: NA; CDR3aa: ASSLDEQGGQPQH
v_gene: TRBV2; j_gene: TRBJ2-3; d_gene: TRBD1; CDR3aa: ASSAGDSSTDTQY
v_gene: TRBV4-3; j_gene: TRBJ1-6; d_gene: NA; CDR3aa: ASSQDYGSSYNSPLH
v_gene: TRBV4-3; j_gene: TRBJ2-1; d_gene: NA; CDR3aa: ASSQVGRNEQF
v_gene: TRBV9; j_gene: TRBJ1-1; d_gene: NA; CDR3aa: ASSALDTEAF
v_gene: TRBV6-5; j_gene: TRBJ2-7; d_gene: NA; CDR3aa: ASSLKPGNHEQY
v_gene: TRBV29-1; j_gene: TRBJ2-7; d_gene: TRBD1; CDR3aa: SVFSPGTGAYEQY
v_gene: TRBV29-1; j_gene: TRBJ1-2; d_gene: TRBD1; CDR3aa: SVEYSSAHRGDYGYT
v_gene: TRBV5-1; j_gene: TRBJ1-4; d_gene: NA; CDR3aa: ASSGSGTTNEKLF
v_gene: TRBV3-1/TRBV3-2; j_gene: TRBJ2-1; d_gene: TRBD2; CDR3aa: ASSFPGLGANEQF
v_gene: TRBV10-1; j_gene: TRBJ1-1; d_gene: NA; CDR3aa: ASSESLGENTEAF
v_gene: TRBV7-9; j_gene: TRBJ1-6; d_gene: TRBD1; CDR3aa: ASSGDRGLESPLH
v_gene: TRBV7-3; j_gene: TRBJ2-2; d_gene: TRBD2; CDR3aa: ASSVGGLASGELF
v_gene: TRBV6-5; j_gene: TRBJ2-3; d_gene: NA; CDR3aa: ASSYGPSTDTQY
v_gene: TRBV7-3; j_gene: TRBJ2-7; d_gene: TRBD2; CDR3aa: ASSPPAGGDYEQY
v_gene: TRBV3-1/TRBV3-2; j_gene: TRBJ1-4; d_gene: TRBD1; CDR3aa: ASSQGSLTGASNEKLF
v_gene: TRBV15; j_gene: TRBJ1-2; d_gene: TRBD1; CDR3aa: ATSRDLGTDTNYGYT
v_gene: TRBV3-1/TRBV3-2; j_gene: TRBJ2-3; d_gene: NA; CDR3aa: ASSQRGSDTQY
v_gene: TRBV11-2; j_gene: TRBJ1-2; d_gene: TRBD1; CDR3aa: ASSSKGRDRGVNDYGYT
v_gene: TRBV7-2; j_gene: TRBJ2-1; d_gene: NA; CDR3aa: ASSLRDSFGFYNEQF
v_gene: TRBV5-1; j_gene: TRBJ1-6; d_gene: NA; CDR3aa: ASSLAAGLEVSPLH
v_gene: TRBV5-8; j_gene: TRBJ2-7; d_gene: NA; CDR3aa: ASSLFQGGYEQY
v_gene: TRBV4-1; j_gene: TRBJ1-1; d_gene: NA; CDR3aa: ASSQGRTEAF
v_gene: TRBV3-1/TRBV3-2; j_gene: TRBJ1-4; d_gene: TRBD1; CDR3aa: ASSDRGGEKLF
v_gene: TRBV5-6; j_gene: TRBJ2-7; d_gene: NA; CDR3aa: ASSLQYEQY
v_gene: TRBV4-1; j_gene: TRBJ1-2; d_gene: TRBD1; CDR3aa: ASSQVQGVDYGYT
v_gene: TRBV6-5; j_gene: TRBJ1-5; d_gene: NA; CDR3aa: ASRPRENSNQPQH
v_gene: TRBV21-1; j_gene: TRBJ1-6; d_gene: NA; CDR3aa: ASSKAKKGRNSPLH
v_gene: TRBV30; j_gene: TRBJ1-2; d_gene: NA; CDR3aa: ASRFENNYGYT
v_gene: TRBV27; j_gene: TRBJ2-1; d_gene: TRBD2; CDR3aa: ASSLTSGGTYNEQF
v_gene: TRBV3-1/TRBV3-2; j_gene: TRBJ1-2; d_gene: NA; CDR3aa: ASSQGRANYGYT
v_gene: TRBV10-2; j_gene: TRBJ1-3; d_gene: TRBD1; CDR3aa: ASRPGQGIGNTIY
v_gene: TRBV7-9; j_gene: TRBJ2-7; d_gene: TRBD2; CDR3aa: ASSLDGGSGNEQY
v_gene: TRBV4-1; j_gene: TRBJ1-6; d_gene: TRBD1; CDR3aa: ASSLRTGSTYSPLH
v_gene: TRBV5-8; j_gene: TRBJ2-2; d_gene: NA; CDR3aa: ASSSRLLTGELF